Sequencing of this TCR beta chain was carried out in a study of blood T cells in healthy people across ages. Findings of the study overall: Estimates of diversity drawn from one million T cells were considered underestimates.

This clonotype was observed a single time. What it binds is unknown. CDR1 and CDR2 from the germline V gene are SGHTA and FQGTGA. V shed 4 bases and J shed 7 bases, with 17 bases lying between them. This CDR3 spans 15 amino acids. The second PCR ran about 6 to 12 cycles with a sample-barcoded 5' primer and J-beta primers. TCRdb fed the 5' RACE reads into MiXCR, producing one record per CDR3 protein. Of 910,000 or so distinct CDR3 sequences in the sample, about 53% were seen once. Sequenced material: blood. V is TRBV7-3 and J is TRBJ2-1; D possibly corresponds to TRBD2 (7 bases). The clonotype originates from a woman aged 55-70 years in good health. The CDR3 coding sequence is TGTGCCAGCAGCTCCGGACAGTCGCGGGGGAATGAGCAGTTCTTC. Its protein product is CASSSGQSRGNEQFF.